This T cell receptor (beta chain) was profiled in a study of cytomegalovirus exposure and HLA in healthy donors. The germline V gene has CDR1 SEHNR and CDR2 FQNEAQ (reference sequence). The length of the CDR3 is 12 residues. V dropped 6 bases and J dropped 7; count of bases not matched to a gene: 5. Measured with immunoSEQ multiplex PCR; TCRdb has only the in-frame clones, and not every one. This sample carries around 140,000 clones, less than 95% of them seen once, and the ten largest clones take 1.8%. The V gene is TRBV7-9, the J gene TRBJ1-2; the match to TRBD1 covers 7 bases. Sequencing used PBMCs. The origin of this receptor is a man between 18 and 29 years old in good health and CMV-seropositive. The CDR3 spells CASRQDRAGYTF. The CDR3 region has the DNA TGTGCCAGCAGACAAGACAGGGCTGGCTACACCTTC.